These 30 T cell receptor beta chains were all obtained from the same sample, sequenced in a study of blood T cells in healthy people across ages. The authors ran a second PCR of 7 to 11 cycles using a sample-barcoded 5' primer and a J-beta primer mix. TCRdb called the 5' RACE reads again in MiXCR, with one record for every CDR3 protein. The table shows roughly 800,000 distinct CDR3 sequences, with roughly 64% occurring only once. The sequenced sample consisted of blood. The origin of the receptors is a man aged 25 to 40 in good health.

The CDR3 sequence: CASSMGTSGYSNEQFF. The DNA for the CDR3 is TGTGCCAGCAGCATGGGGACTAGCGGGTATAGCAATGAGCAGTTCTTC. The V and J genes are TRBV7-6 and TRBJ2-1, with TRBD2 matching over 12 bases. Germline CDR1 reads SGHVS; CDR2 reads FNYEAQ. Trimming cost V 5 bases and J 6 bases; bases outside gene matches: 8. CDR3 length: 16 amino acids.

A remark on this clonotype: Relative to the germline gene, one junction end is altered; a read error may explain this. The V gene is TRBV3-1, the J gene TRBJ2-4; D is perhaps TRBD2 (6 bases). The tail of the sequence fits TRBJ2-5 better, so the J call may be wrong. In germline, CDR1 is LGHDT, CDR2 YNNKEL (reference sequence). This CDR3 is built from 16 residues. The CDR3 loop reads CASGQDFRERTQTQYF. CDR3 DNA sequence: TGTGCCAGCGGCCAAGATTTTCGGGAGAGAACTCAGACCCAGTACTTC.

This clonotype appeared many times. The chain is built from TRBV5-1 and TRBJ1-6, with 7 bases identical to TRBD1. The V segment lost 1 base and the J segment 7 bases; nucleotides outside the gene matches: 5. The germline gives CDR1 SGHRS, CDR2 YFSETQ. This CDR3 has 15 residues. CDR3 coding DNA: TGCGCCAGCAGCTTGACCGGGACAGCAAATTCACCCCTCCACTTT. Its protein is CASSLTGTANSPLHF.

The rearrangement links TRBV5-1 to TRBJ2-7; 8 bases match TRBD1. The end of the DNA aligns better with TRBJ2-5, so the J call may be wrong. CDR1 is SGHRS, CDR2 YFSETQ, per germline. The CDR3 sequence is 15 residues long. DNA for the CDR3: TGCGCCAGCAGCTCCGGACAGGGTTCCCAAGAGACCCAGTACTTC. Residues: CASSSGQGSQETQYF.

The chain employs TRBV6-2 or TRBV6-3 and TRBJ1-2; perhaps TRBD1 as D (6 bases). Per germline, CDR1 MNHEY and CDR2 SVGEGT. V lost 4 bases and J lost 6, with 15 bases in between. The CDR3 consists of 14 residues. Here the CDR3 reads CASSSPGGANGYTF. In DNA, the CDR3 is TGTGCCAGCAGTTCCCCGGGGGGGGCGAATGGCTACACCTTC.

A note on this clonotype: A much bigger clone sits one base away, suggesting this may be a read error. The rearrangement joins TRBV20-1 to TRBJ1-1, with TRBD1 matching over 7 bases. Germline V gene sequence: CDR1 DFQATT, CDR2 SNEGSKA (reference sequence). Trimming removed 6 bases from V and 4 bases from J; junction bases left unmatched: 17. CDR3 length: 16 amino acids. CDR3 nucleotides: TGCAGTGCCATCAGCCCGGGACAGCAAGTATTCACTGAAGCTTTCTTT. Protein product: CSAISPGQQVFTEAFF.

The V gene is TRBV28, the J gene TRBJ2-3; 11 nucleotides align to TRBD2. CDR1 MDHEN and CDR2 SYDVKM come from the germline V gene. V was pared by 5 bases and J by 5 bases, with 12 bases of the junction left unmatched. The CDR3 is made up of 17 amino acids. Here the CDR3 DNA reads TGTGCCAGCAGTACGAGAGTAGCGGGAGGGCCGAAAGATACGCAGTATTTT. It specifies CASSTRVAGGPKDTQYF.

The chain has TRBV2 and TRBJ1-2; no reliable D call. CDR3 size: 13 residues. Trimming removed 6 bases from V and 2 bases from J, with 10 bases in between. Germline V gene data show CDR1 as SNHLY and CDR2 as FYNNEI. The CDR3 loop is CASRPGLNYGYTF. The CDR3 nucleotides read TGTGCCAGCAGGCCCGGACTAAACTATGGCTACACCTTC.

CDR3 residues: CASRVNRANTGELFF. CDR3 bases: TGTGCCAGCAGGGTCAACAGGGCTAACACCGGGGAGCTGTTTTTT. This chain connects TRBV2 to TRBJ2-2, with D perhaps TRBD1 (6 bases). The length of the CDR3 is 15 residues. Between the trimmed V and J ends, which lost 6 bases and 2 bases, there was a span of 13 bases. Per the germline V gene, CDR1 is SNHLY and CDR2 is FYNNEI.

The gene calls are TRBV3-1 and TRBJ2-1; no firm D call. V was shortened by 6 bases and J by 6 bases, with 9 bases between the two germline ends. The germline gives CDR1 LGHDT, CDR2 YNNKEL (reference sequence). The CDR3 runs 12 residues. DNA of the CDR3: TGTGCCAGCAGGTCGGGCCCCAATGAGCAGTTCTTC. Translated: CASRSGPNEQFF.

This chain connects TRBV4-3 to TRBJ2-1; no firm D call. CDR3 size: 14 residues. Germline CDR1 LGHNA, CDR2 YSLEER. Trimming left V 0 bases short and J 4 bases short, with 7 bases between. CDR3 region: CASSQDQGYNEQFF. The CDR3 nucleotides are TGCGCCAGCAGCCAAGACCAAGGTTACAATGAGCAGTTCTTC.

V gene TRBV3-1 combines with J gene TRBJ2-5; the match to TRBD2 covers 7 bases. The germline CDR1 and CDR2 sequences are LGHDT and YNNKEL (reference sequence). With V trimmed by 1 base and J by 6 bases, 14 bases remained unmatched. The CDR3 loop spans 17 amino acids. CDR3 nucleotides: TGTGCCAGCAGCCAAGTAAGGGCAGCGGGGAGATTGCAGACCCAGTACTTC. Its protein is CASSQVRAAGRLQTQYF.

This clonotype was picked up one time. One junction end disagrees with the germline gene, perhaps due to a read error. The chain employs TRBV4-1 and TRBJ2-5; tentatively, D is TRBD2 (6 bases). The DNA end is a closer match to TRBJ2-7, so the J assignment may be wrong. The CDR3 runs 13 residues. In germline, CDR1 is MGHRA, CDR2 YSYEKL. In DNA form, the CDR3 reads TGCACCAGCAGAGGGACTGGAGCCTACGAGCAGTACTTC. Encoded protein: CTSRGTGAYEQYF.

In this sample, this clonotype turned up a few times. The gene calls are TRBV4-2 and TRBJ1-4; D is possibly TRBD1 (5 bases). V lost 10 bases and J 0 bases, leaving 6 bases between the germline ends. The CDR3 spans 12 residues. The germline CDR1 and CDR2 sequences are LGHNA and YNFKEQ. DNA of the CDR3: TGTGCCACACAGGCAACTAATGAAAAACTGTTTTTT. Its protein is CATQATNEKLFF.

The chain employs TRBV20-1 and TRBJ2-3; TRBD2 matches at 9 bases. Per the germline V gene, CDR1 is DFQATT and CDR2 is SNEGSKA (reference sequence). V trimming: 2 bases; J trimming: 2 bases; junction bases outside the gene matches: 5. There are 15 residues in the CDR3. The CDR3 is CSARPLAGYTDTQYF. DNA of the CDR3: TGCAGTGCTAGACCCCTAGCGGGATACACAGATACGCAGTATTTT.

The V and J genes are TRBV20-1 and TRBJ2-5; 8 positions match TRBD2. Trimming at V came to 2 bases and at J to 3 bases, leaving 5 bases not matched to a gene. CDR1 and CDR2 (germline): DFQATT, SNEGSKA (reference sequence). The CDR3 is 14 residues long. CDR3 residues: CSARSLAGEETQYF. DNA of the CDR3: TGCAGTGCTAGATCCCTAGCGGGTGAAGAGACCCAGTACTTC.

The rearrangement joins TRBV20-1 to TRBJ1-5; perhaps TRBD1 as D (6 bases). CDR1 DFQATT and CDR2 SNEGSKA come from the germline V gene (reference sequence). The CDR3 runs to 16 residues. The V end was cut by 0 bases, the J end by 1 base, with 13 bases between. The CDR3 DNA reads TGCAGTGCTAGAGAATGGACAGCTGGAAGCAATCAGCCCCAGCATTTT. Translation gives CSAREWTAGSNQPQHF.

DNA for the CDR3: TGCAGTGCTAGAGATTTGGGGAAAGAGACCCAGTTCTTC. This gives the protein CSARDLGKETQFF. The V and J genes are TRBV20-1 and TRBJ2-5; D is unclear. The J call may be in error: the DNA end matches TRBJ2-1 better. Per the germline V gene, CDR1 is DFQATT and CDR2 is SNEGSKA (reference sequence). The CDR3 sequence is 13 residues long.

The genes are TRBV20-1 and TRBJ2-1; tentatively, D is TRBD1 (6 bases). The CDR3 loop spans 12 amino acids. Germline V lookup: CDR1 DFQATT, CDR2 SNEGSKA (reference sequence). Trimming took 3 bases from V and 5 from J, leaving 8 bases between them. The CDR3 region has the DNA TGCAGTGCTAGGACAGGAAACAATGAGCAGTTCTTC. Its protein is CSARTGNNEQFF.

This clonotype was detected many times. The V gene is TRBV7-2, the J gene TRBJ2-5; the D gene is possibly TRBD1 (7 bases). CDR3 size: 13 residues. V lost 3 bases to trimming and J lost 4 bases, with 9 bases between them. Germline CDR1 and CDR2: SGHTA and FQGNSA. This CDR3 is CASSFQGGETQYF. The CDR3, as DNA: TGTGCCAGCAGCTTTCAGGGGGGAGAGACCCAGTACTTC.

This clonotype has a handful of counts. CDR3 in DNA: TGTGCCAGCAGGCGCCCGGGAATCCCGGAACTGTTTTTT. This sequence encodes CASRRPGIPELFF. V usage is TRBV6-5 and J usage is TRBJ1-4; no reliable D call. The CDR3 is made up of 13 amino acids. The germline V gene has CDR1 MNHEY and CDR2 SVGAGI. The V gene lost 6 bases and the J gene lost 12 bases, with 17 bases spanning the gap.

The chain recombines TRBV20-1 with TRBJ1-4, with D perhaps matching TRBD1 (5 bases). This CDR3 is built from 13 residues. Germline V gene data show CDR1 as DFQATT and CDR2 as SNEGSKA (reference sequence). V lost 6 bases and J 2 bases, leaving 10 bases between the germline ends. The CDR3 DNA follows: TGCAGTGCCCGAGGGGAGACTAATGAAAAACTGTTTTTT. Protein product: CSARGETNEKLFF.

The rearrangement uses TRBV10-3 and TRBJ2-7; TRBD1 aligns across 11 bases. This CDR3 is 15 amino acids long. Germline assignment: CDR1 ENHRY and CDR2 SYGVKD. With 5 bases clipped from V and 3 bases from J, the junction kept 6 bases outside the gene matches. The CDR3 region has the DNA TGTGCCATCAGTCCCCGGGGACAGGGGGTCTACGAGCAGTACTTC. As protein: CAISPRGQGVYEQYF.

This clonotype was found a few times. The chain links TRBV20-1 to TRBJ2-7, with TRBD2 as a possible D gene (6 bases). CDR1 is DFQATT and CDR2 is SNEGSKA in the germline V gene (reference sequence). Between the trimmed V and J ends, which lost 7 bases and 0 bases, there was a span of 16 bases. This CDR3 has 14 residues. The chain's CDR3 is CSVLSGDPSYEQYF. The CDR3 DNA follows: TGCAGTGTTCTTTCGGGGGACCCCTCCTACGAGCAGTACTTC.

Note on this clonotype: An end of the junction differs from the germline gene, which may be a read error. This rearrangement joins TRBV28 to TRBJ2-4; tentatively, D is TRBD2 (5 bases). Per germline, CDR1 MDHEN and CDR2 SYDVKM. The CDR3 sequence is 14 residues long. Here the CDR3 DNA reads TGTGCCAGCCGGCTCGGGGTAGCCCAAAACATTCAGTACTTC. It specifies CASRLGVAQNIQYF.

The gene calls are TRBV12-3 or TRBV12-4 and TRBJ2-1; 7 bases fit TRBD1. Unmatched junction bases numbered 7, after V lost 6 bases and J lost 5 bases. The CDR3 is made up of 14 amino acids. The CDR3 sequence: CASSSRQGDNEQFF. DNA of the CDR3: TGTGCCAGCAGCTCCCGGCAGGGGGACAATGAGCAGTTCTTC.

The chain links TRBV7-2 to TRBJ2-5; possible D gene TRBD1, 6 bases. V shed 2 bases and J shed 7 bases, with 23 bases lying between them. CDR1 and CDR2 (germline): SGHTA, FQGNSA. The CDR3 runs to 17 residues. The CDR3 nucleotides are TGTGCCAGCAGCTTAAATTACGGTGGGGGCGCTAGAGTGACCCAGTACTTC. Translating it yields CASSLNYGGGARVTQYF. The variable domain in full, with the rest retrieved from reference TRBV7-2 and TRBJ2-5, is GAGVSQSPSNKVTEKGKDVELRCDPISGHTALYWYRQSLGQGLEFLIYFQGNSAPDKSGLPSDRFSAERTGGSVSTLTIQRTQQEDSAVYLCASSLNYGGGARVTQYFGPGTRLLVL.

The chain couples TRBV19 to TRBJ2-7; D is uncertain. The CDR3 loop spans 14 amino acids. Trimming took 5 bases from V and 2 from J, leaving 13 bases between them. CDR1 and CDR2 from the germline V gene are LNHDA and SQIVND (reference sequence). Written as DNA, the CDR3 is TGTGCCAGTAGTGCCGGGCCTTACACCTACGAGCAGTACTTC. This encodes CASSAGPYTYEQYF.

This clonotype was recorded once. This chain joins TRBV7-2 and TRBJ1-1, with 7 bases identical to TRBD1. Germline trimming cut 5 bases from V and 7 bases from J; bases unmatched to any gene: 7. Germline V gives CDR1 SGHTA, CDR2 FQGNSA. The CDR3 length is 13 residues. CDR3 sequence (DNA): TGTGCCAGCAGCCAAATACGGGACAGTGAAGCTTTCTTT. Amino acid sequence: CASSQIRDSEAFF. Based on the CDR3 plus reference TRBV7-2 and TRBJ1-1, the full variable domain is GAGVSQSPSNKVTEKGKDVELRCDPISGHTALYWYRQSLGQGLEFLIYFQGNSAPDKSGLPSDRFSAERTGGSVSTLTIQRTQQEDSAVYLCASSQIRDSEAFFGQGTRLTVV.

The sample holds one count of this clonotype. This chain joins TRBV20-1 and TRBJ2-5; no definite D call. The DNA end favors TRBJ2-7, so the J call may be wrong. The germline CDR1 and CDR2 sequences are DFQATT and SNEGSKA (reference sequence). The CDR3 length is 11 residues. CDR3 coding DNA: TGCAGTGCTAGATGGGACTACGAGCAGTACTTC. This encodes CSARWDYEQYF.